This T cell receptor (beta chain) emerged from a study of T cells after posttransplantation cyclophosphamide. Whole-study findings and limits: TRB clonality was highly associated with recipient CMV seropositivity and reactivation. Tissue-infiltrating T cells from skin or gut overlapped little with blood T cells.

In its sample, this clone was seen a few times. Its antigen is still unknown. Method: immunoSEQ multiplex PCR; TCRdb's copy keeps in-frame clones and lacks some. The sample presents about 24,000 clones, none singletons. The CDR3 is 16 residues long. Germline V gives CDR1 SGHVS, CDR2 FQNEAQ. Trimming took 5 bases from V and 1 from J; bases not matched to a gene: 5. The sample was PBMCs. The chain is built from TRBV7-8 and TRBJ2-5; 12 nucleotides line up with TRBD2. The source of this sequence is a woman in her 50s in good health, CMV-negative, and a related stem cell transplant donor. The CDR3 spells CASSNRLAGAQETQYF. In DNA form, the CDR3 reads TGTGCCAGCAGCAACAGACTAGCGGGGGCCCAAGAGACCCAGTACTTC.